This is a list of T cell receptor beta chains from one sample in a study of early T cells in non-severe SARS-CoV-2 infection. TCRdb independently ran MiXCR on the 5' RACE reads; one entry per CDR3 protein. The sample lists more than 65,000 distinct CDR3 sequences; around 13% were seen once. Material: whole blood. These receptors all stem from an adult who was a healthcare worker with PCR-confirmed SARS-CoV-2 infection or an uninfected control (not recorded which). Each CDR3 is given with its conserved first and last residue. A D gene is named only where the DNA matches it firmly. Some rows have no size entry. The others give once, few or many, or a class for an expanded clone.

abundance: many
j_gene: TRBJ2-2
d_gene: TRBD1
v_gene: TRBV5-1
CDR3aa: CASSFRGQGRTGELFF
CDR3nt: TGCGCCAGCAGCTTTAGGGGACAGGGGAGGACCGGGGAGCTGTTTTTT

abundance: many
j_gene: TRBJ2-2
d_gene: TRBD2
v_gene: TRBV2
CDR3aa: CASSRFREGSTGELFF
CDR3nt: TGTGCCAGCAGTCGCTTCAGGGAGGGTAGCACCGGGGAGCTGTTTTTT

abundance: .
j_gene: TRBJ1-3
d_gene: .
v_gene: TRBV12-3/TRBV12-4
CDR3aa: CASSPGQGNTIYF
CDR3nt: TGTGCCAGCTCACCCGGACAGGGAAACACCATATATTTT

abundance: .
j_gene: TRBJ2-7
d_gene: .
v_gene: TRBV2
CDR3aa: CASSPNRGSYEQYF
CDR3nt: TGTGCCAGCAGTCCGAATAGGGGGTCCTACGAGCAGTACTTC

abundance: few
j_gene: TRBJ2-7
d_gene: TRBD1
v_gene: TRBV10-3
CDR3aa: CAIRGRQGPLYEQYF
CDR3nt: TGTGCCATCAGGGGACGACAGGGACCCCTCTACGAGCAGTACTTC

abundance: many
j_gene: TRBJ1-3
d_gene: .
v_gene: TRBV6-5
CDR3aa: CASSMGRISGNTIYF
CDR3nt: TGTGCCAGCAGTATGGGACGGATCTCTGGAAACACCATATATTTT

abundance: .
j_gene: TRBJ2-1
d_gene: .
v_gene: TRBV5-6
CDR3aa: CASSRTKNNEQFF
CDR3nt: TGTGCCAGCAGCCGTACCAAAAACAATGAGCAGTTCTTC

abundance: many
j_gene: TRBJ1-5
d_gene: .
v_gene: TRBV29-1
CDR3aa: CSVVRVLSNQPQHF
CDR3nt: TGCAGCGTTGTCCGGGTTTTGAGCAATCAGCCCCAGCATTTT

abundance: .
j_gene: TRBJ2-7
d_gene: .
v_gene: TRBV20-1
CDR3aa: CSARGGQRHYEQYF
CDR3nt: TGCAGTGCTAGAGGTGGTCAACGGCACTACGAGCAGTACTTC

abundance: .
j_gene: TRBJ2-7
d_gene: .
v_gene: TRBV6-2/TRBV6-3
CDR3aa: CASCRVRGGYEQYF
CDR3nt: TGTGCCAGCTGCCGGGTAAGGGGGGGCTACGAGCAGTACTTC

abundance: many
j_gene: TRBJ1-2
d_gene: TRBD1
v_gene: TRBV7-6
CDR3aa: CASSLKDRGHGYTF
CDR3nt: TGTGCCAGCAGCTTGAAGGACAGGGGGCATGGCTACACCTTC

abundance: .
j_gene: TRBJ2-3
d_gene: .
v_gene: TRBV29-1
CDR3aa: CSGDRTDTQYF
CDR3nt: TGCAGCGGGGACCGCACAGATACGCAGTATTTT

abundance: few
j_gene: TRBJ1-4
d_gene: .
v_gene: TRBV29-1
CDR3aa: CSVREANEKLFF
CDR3nt: TGCAGCGTTCGAGAAGCAAATGAAAAACTGTTTTTT

abundance: .
j_gene: TRBJ2-2
d_gene: .
v_gene: TRBV11-2
CDR3aa: CASSYGNTGELFF
CDR3nt: TGTGCCAGCAGCTATGGGAACACCGGGGAGCTGTTTTTT

abundance: many
j_gene: TRBJ2-2
d_gene: TRBD1
v_gene: TRBV10-1
CDR3aa: CASSDTGADTGELFF
CDR3nt: TGCGCCAGCAGTGATACAGGGGCGGACACCGGGGAGCTGTTTTTT

abundance: few
j_gene: TRBJ2-7
d_gene: TRBD2
v_gene: TRBV7-3
CDR3aa: CASSQWEGYEQYF
CDR3nt: TGTGCCAGCAGCCAATGGGAGGGTTACGAGCAGTACTTC

abundance: .
j_gene: TRBJ1-2
d_gene: TRBD1
v_gene: TRBV3-1
CDR3aa: CASSQRQGGYGYTF
CDR3nt: TGTGCCAGCAGCCAACGACAGGGTGGCTATGGCTACACCTTC

abundance: .
j_gene: TRBJ2-2
d_gene: .
v_gene: TRBV11-2
CDR3aa: CASSLDKREETGELFF
CDR3nt: TGTGCCAGCAGCTTAGATAAGAGGGAGGAAACCGGGGAGCTGTTTTTT

abundance: .
j_gene: TRBJ1-4
d_gene: TRBD1
v_gene: TRBV7-9
CDR3aa: CASSPAGQDKKLFF
CDR3nt: TGTGCCAGCAGCCCCGCCGGACAGGATAAAAAACTGTTTTTT

abundance: few
j_gene: TRBJ2-6
d_gene: .
v_gene: TRBV11-2
CDR3aa: CASSRQANSGANVLTF
CDR3nt: TGTGCCAGCAGCAGACAGGCAAACTCTGGGGCCAACGTCCTGACTTTC

abundance: many
j_gene: TRBJ2-1
d_gene: TRBD2
v_gene: TRBV20-1
CDR3aa: CSAPLRGSSNEQFF
CDR3nt: TGCAGTGCTCCCCTGCGGGGGAGTAGCAATGAGCAGTTCTTC

abundance: many
j_gene: TRBJ1-1
d_gene: .
v_gene: TRBV2
CDR3aa: CASRATFTEAFF
CDR3nt: TGTGCCAGCAGAGCAACATTCACTGAAGCTTTCTTT

abundance: many
j_gene: TRBJ1-1
d_gene: TRBD1
v_gene: TRBV18
CDR3aa: CASSPLDRANTEAFF
CDR3nt: TGTGCCAGCTCACCACTGGACAGGGCGAACACTGAAGCTTTCTTT

abundance: .
j_gene: TRBJ2-7
d_gene: .
v_gene: TRBV29-1
CDR3aa: CSVGKAYEQYF
CDR3nt: TGCAGCGTCGGGAAAGCCTACGAGCAGTACTTC

abundance: few
j_gene: TRBJ2-1
d_gene: TRBD2
v_gene: TRBV3-1
CDR3aa: CASSQELATKAGEQFF
CDR3nt: TGTGCCAGCAGCCAAGAACTAGCGACAAAGGCAGGTGAGCAGTTCTTC

abundance: few
j_gene: TRBJ2-1
d_gene: TRBD1
v_gene: TRBV7-2
CDR3aa: CASSSYGQGAYNEQFF
CDR3nt: TGTGCCAGCAGCTCCTATGGACAGGGAGCCTACAATGAGCAGTTCTTC

abundance: few
j_gene: TRBJ2-4
d_gene: .
v_gene: TRBV29-1
CDR3aa: CSVARLSFGGNIQYF
CDR3nt: TGCAGCGTTGCTCGACTGTCATTCGGCGGAAACATTCAGTACTTC

abundance: many
j_gene: TRBJ2-1
d_gene: .
v_gene: TRBV7-2
CDR3aa: CASSLGPLALSSYNEQFF
CDR3nt: TGTGCCAGCAGCTTAGGTCCCCTAGCTTTGAGCTCCTACAATGAGCAGTTCTTC

abundance: many
j_gene: TRBJ2-2
d_gene: .
v_gene: TRBV18
CDR3aa: CASRKTGTNTGELFF
CDR3nt: TGTGCCAGCAGGAAGACAGGAACGAACACCGGGGAGCTGTTTTTT

abundance: many
j_gene: TRBJ2-1
d_gene: .
v_gene: TRBV6-2/TRBV6-3
CDR3aa: CASSYGGTTRFF
CDR3nt: TGTGCCAGCAGTTACGGCGGGACAACTAGGTTCTTC

abundance: many
j_gene: TRBJ2-1
d_gene: TRBD2
v_gene: TRBV5-1
CDR3aa: CASSSGLAGGLEQFF
CDR3nt: TGCGCCAGCAGCTCCGGACTAGCGGGGGGCCTGGAGCAGTTCTTC

abundance: .
j_gene: TRBJ2-6
d_gene: .
v_gene: TRBV29-1
CDR3aa: CSAGGGSGANVLTF
CDR3nt: TGCAGCGCCGGTGGTGGGTCTGGGGCCAACGTCCTGACTTTC

abundance: few
j_gene: TRBJ1-3
d_gene: .
v_gene: TRBV29-1
CDR3aa: CSVAGLYTGNTIYF
CDR3nt: TGCAGCGTTGCCGGGTTGTATACTGGAAACACCATATATTTT

abundance: .
j_gene: TRBJ1-1
d_gene: .
v_gene: TRBV12-3/TRBV12-4
CDR3aa: CASSLAQNTEAFF
CDR3nt: TGTGCCAGCAGTTTGGCCCAGAACACTGAAGCTTTCTTT

abundance: few
j_gene: TRBJ2-7
d_gene: TRBD1
v_gene: TRBV2
CDR3aa: CASRAGTEDLEQYF
CDR3nt: TGTGCCAGCAGAGCCGGGACAGAAGATTTGGAGCAGTACTTC

abundance: many
j_gene: TRBJ1-5
d_gene: TRBD1
v_gene: TRBV27
CDR3aa: CASSLKGQSNQPQHF
CDR3nt: TGTGCCAGCAGTTTGAAGGGACAGAGCAATCAGCCCCAGCATTTT

abundance: few
j_gene: TRBJ2-3
d_gene: TRBD1
v_gene: TRBV10-3
CDR3aa: CAISDKGARTDTQYF
CDR3nt: TGTGCCATCAGTGACAAGGGGGCGAGGACAGATACGCAGTATTTT

abundance: .
j_gene: TRBJ2-3
d_gene: .
v_gene: TRBV2
CDR3aa: CASTHDRTTMEYF
CDR3nt: TGTGCCAGCACCCACGATAGGACAACGATGGAGTATTTT

abundance: many
j_gene: TRBJ1-2
d_gene: .
v_gene: TRBV29-1
CDR3aa: CSVAGGPNYGYTF
CDR3nt: TGCAGCGTGGCGGGGGGCCCTAACTATGGCTACACCTTC

abundance: .
j_gene: TRBJ2-7
d_gene: TRBD2
v_gene: TRBV7-8
CDR3aa: CASSLGGGRAFEQYF
CDR3nt: TGTGCCAGCAGCTTAGGCGGCGGGAGGGCCTTCGAGCAGTACTTC

abundance: many
j_gene: TRBJ1-3
d_gene: .
v_gene: TRBV7-2
CDR3aa: CASSLFSEGGNTIYF
CDR3nt: TGTGCCAGCAGCTTATTCTCCGAAGGGGGAAACACCATATATTTT

abundance: many
j_gene: TRBJ1-3
d_gene: TRBD1
v_gene: TRBV7-6
CDR3aa: CASSLTGAGNTIYF
CDR3nt: TGTGCCAGCAGCTTGACAGGGGCTGGAAACACCATATATTTT

abundance: many
j_gene: TRBJ2-7
d_gene: TRBD1
v_gene: TRBV12-3/TRBV12-4
CDR3aa: CASTLDRRSDEQYF
CDR3nt: TGTGCCAGCACCCTGGACAGGAGGAGCGACGAGCAGTACTTC

abundance: .
j_gene: TRBJ2-5
d_gene: .
v_gene: TRBV5-5
CDR3aa: CASSTGGQQRKYF
CDR3nt: TGTGCCAGCAGCACGGGGGGACAGCAGAGAAAGTACTTC